This T cell receptor (beta chain) was captured by sequencing in a study of blood T cell repertoires in COVID-19. About the research overall: The samples span acute and convalescent COVID-19 from the United States, Italy and Spain.

Profiling relied on immunoSEQ multiplex PCR, and the TCRdb table lists in-frame clones only, not all of them. The data hold tens of thousands of clones, with roughly 77% observed a single time. Germline V gene lookup returns CDR1 SGHNT and CDR2 YYREEE (reference sequence). V dropped 0 bases and J dropped 1 base, with 5 bases sitting between them. The CDR3 covers 14 residues. The source is a man older than 75 with acute or convalescent COVID-19. The rearrangement joins TRBV5-4 to TRBJ2-1; tentative D call: TRBD1 (5 bases). The sequenced material came from peripheral blood. DNA of the CDR3: TGTGCCAGCAGCTTGGAGGGGTCCTACAATGAGCAGTTCTTC. This encodes CASSLEGSYNEQFF.